These 27 T cell receptor beta chains originate from one sample sequenced in a study of cytomegalovirus exposure and HLA in healthy donors. The primer mix had 60 Vbeta and 13 Jbeta primers. Using immunoSEQ multiplex PCR, the repertoire was profiled, and TCRdb retains in-frame clones only, with some absent. The table shows about 130,000 clones, with 75% occurring only once. Sequencing was carried out using PBMCs. These receptors came from a man in his thirties or forties in good health and CMV-seronegative.

This sequence joins TRBV9 and TRBJ2-1; 14 bases fit TRBD2. V dropped 4 bases and J dropped 1; count of bases not matched to a gene: 10. CDR1 is SGDLS, CDR2 YYNGEE, per germline. CDR3 length equals 19 residues. CDR3 amino acids: CASSPRLAGGPNSYNEQFF. The DNA for the CDR3 is TGTGCCAGCAGCCCCCGACTAGCGGGGGGGCCTAATTCCTACAATGAGCAGTTCTTC.

The gene calls are TRBV5-6 and TRBJ2-7; D is possibly TRBD2 (5 bases). V lost 0 bases to trimming and J lost 0 bases, with 13 bases between them. Germline-derived CDR1 and CDR2 are SGHDT and YYEEEE. The CDR3 covers 16 residues. CDR3 DNA: TGTGCCAGCAGCTTGGCCGGGATCATAAGCTCCTACGAGCAGTACTTC. This sequence encodes CASSLAGIISSYEQYF.

The chain has TRBV5-8 and TRBJ1-6; 8 bases match TRBD1. V lost 0 bases, J lost 9 bases, and 5 bases stayed unmatched. The CDR3 sequence is 15 residues long. Germline V gene data show CDR1 as SGHTS and CDR2 as YDEGEE. The CDR3 reads CASSLGTGQGSPLHF. The DNA for the CDR3 is TGTGCCAGCAGCTTGGGGACAGGGCAAGGTTCACCCCTCCACTTT.

The chain links TRBV27 to TRBJ2-7; 8 bases match TRBD1. V lost 8 bases, J lost 2 bases, and 20 bases stayed unmatched. This CDR3 has 18 amino acids. The germline V gene encodes CDR1 MNHEY and CDR2 SMNVEV (reference sequence). The CDR3: CASRRFSNADRDTYEQYF. DNA of the CDR3: TGTGCCAGCCGTCGATTTAGTAACGCGGACAGGGACACCTACGAGCAGTACTTC.

The chain couples TRBV6-1 to TRBJ2-7, with D uncertain. Germline V gene lookup returns CDR1 MNHNS and CDR2 SASEGT. The germline V and J ends were trimmed by 7 bases and 4 bases, with 17 bases remaining between them. This CDR3 region has 14 residues. Here the CDR3 DNA reads TGTGCCAGCACCCCCCAAGGAGTAAAGTACGAGCAGTACTTC. It translates to CASTPQGVKYEQYF.

The chain couples TRBV7-9 to TRBJ1-3; 9 bases line up with TRBD1. Germline values: CDR1 SEHNR, CDR2 FQNEAQ (reference sequence). This CDR3 is built from 12 residues. The V gene end was trimmed by 11 bases and the J gene end by 6 bases; junction bases not matched to a gene: 5. As DNA, the CDR3 is TGTGCCTCCCGGACAGGGGAAAACACCATATATTTT. Its translation is CASRTGENTIYF. The full variable domain, completed using reference TRBV7-9 and TRBJ1-3, is DTGVSQNPRHKITKRGQNVTFRCDPISEHNRLYWYRQTLGQGPEFLTYFQNEAQLEKSRLLSDRFSAERPKGSFSTLEIQRTEQGDSAMYLCASRTGENTIYFGEGSWLTVV.

This clone was recorded a few times. The CDR3 region is CASSLRSESGGELFF. The CDR3 DNA is TGCGCCAGCAGCTTGCGGTCCGAGAGCGGCGGGGAGCTGTTTTTT. The chain couples TRBV5-1 to TRBJ2-2; D is perhaps TRBD2 (5 bases). V shed 1 base and J shed 7 bases, with 14 bases lying between them. CDR1 and CDR2 from the germline V gene are SGHRS and YFSETQ. The CDR3 is made up of 15 amino acids.

The chain combines TRBV4-2 with TRBJ2-3; 7 bases agree with TRBD2. This CDR3 comprises 18 residues. CDR1 and CDR2 (germline): LGHNA, YNFKEQ. The V segment lost 0 bases and the J segment 0 bases; nucleotides outside the gene matches: 9. This CDR3 reads CASSQDSSLAVSTDTQYF. DNA for the CDR3: TGTGCCAGCAGCCAAGACTCCTCGCTAGCGGTTAGCACAGATACGCAGTATTTT.

This CDR3 is CASRVTSLYEQYF. The CDR3, as DNA: TGTGCCAGCAGGGTGACTAGCCTCTACGAGCAGTACTTC. The chain employs TRBV28 and TRBJ2-7, with 7 bases identical to TRBD2. V gave up 6 bases and J gave up 3 bases; unmatched junction bases: 5. The CDR3 loop spans 13 amino acids. The V gene's germline CDR1 is MDHEN and CDR2 SYDVKM.

This clone was detected only a few times. V usage is TRBV10-3 and J usage is TRBJ2-7, with D possibly matching TRBD1 (5 bases). The CDR3 totals 14 residues. Germline V gene lookup returns CDR1 ENHRY and CDR2 SYGVKD. V lost 6 bases and J lost 5, with 17 bases in between. CDR3 coding DNA: TGTGCCATCAGCCCTTCGGGCAGGGCGAACGAGCAGTACTTC. Its translation: CAISPSGRANEQYF.

The chain joins TRBV28 to TRBJ2-5; maybe TRBD1 (7 bases). CDR1 is MDHEN, CDR2 SYDVKM, per germline. The germline V and J ends were trimmed by 4 bases and 5 bases, with 17 bases remaining between them. This CDR3 comprises 15 residues. CDR3 DNA sequence: TGTGCCAGCAGTTCCGTGGAGGGGGCATTGGAGACCCAGTACTTC. Translating gives CASSSVEGALETQYF.

This clone turned up a few times. This chain uses TRBV29-1 with TRBJ2-7, with D maybe TRBD2 (7 bases). Germline V lookup: CDR1 SQVTM, CDR2 ANQGSEA. Between the trimmed V and J ends, which lost 6 bases and 2 bases, there was a span of 17 bases. The CDR3 consists of 14 residues. The CDR3 DNA is TGCAGCGTGGATCAAGGGGGAGGGGCCTACGAGCAGTACTTC. The encoded protein is CSVDQGGGAYEQYF.

This chain uses TRBV19 with TRBJ2-1; 8 positions match TRBD1. Germline assignment: CDR1 LNHDA and CDR2 SQIVND (reference sequence). With V trimmed by 6 bases and J by 0 bases, 4 bases remained unmatched. The CDR3 loop spans 15 amino acids. CDR3 in amino acids: CASSLDRGSYNEQFF. DNA for the CDR3: TGTGCCAGTAGCCTCGACAGGGGCTCCTACAATGAGCAGTTCTTC.

This clone was detected a few times. The V and J genes are TRBV5-6 and TRBJ2-3; perhaps TRBD2 as D (5 bases). CDR1 SGHDT and CDR2 YYEEEE come from the germline V gene. The CDR3 sequence is 12 residues long. V gave up 2 bases and J gave up 10 bases, with 11 bases separating them. The CDR3 coding sequence is TGTGCCAGCAGCTTAGGACGTAGCGCGCAGTATTTT. Protein sequence: CASSLGRSAQYF.

The V gene is TRBV30, the J gene TRBJ1-6; D is uncertain. The germline V and J ends were trimmed by 2 bases and 10 bases, with 9 bases remaining between them. Germline CDR1 GTSNPN, CDR2 SVGIG (reference sequence). The CDR3 runs to 12 residues. The CDR3 DNA reads TGTGCCTGGAGTAAACCGAGCTCACCCCTCCACTTT. Its protein is CAWSKPSSPLHF.

The chain is built from TRBV6-4 and TRBJ2-7, with TRBD1 identical over 10 bases. Trimming took 8 bases from V and 3 from J; bases not matched to a gene: 10. The CDR3 sequence is 15 residues long. Germline V gives CDR1 MRHNA, CDR2 SNTAGT. This CDR3 is CASAKRDRGIYEQYF. CDR3 bases: TGTGCCAGCGCCAAACGGGACAGGGGTATCTACGAGCAGTACTTC.

V is TRBV28 and J is TRBJ1-1, with a tentative D call TRBD1 (5 bases). The CDR3 contains 12 residues. The ends were cut back, 8 bases at V and 2 bases at J, with 9 bases in the middle. Per germline, CDR1 MDHEN and CDR2 SYDVKM. CDR3 DNA: TGTGCCAGCCTAGGGGCTAACACTGAAGCTTTCTTT. It specifies CASLGANTEAFF.

In its sample, this clone was seen once. This chain uses TRBV28 with TRBJ2-1; a weak D match, TRBD1 (5 bases). The CDR3 is made up of 12 amino acids. Germline V gives CDR1 MDHEN, CDR2 SYDVKM. Trimming took off 4 bases at V and 12 bases at J, with 13 bases between the two ends. For the CDR3, the DNA is TGTGCCAGCAGTTCTAAGGGGCTGGGGCAGTTCTTC. Residues: CASSSKGLGQFF.

The chain has TRBV29-1 and TRBJ2-1; 9 nucleotides agree with TRBD1. V trimming: 6 bases; J trimming: 5 bases; junction bases outside the gene matches: 8. The germline CDR1 and CDR2 sequences are SQVTM and ANQGSEA. The CDR3 runs to 14 residues. Here the CDR3 DNA reads TGCAGCGTGGACAGGGGAGAGTCGGACAATGAGCAGTTCTTC. Its protein is CSVDRGESDNEQFF.

The J gene is TRBJ2-1, the V gene TRBV28, with TRBD2 matching over 10 bases. The CDR3 totals 19 residues. With 5 bases clipped from V and 6 bases from J, the junction kept 19 bases outside the gene matches. Germline CDR1 and CDR2: MDHEN and SYDVKM. The CDR3 DNA follows: TGTGCCAGCAGTCCCCGCCCGGGACTAGCGAGGGTTTTTGGCAATGAGCAGTTCTTC. This sequence encodes CASSPRPGLARVFGNEQFF. Full variable domain (outside the CDR3, taken from reference TRBV28 and TRBJ2-1): DVKVTQSSRYLVKRTGEKVFLECVQDMDHENMFWYRQDPGLGLRLIYFSYDVKMKEKGDIPEGYSVSREKKERFSLILESASTNQTSMYLCASSPRPGLARVFGNEQFFGPGTRLTVL.

The rearrangement links TRBV6-5 to TRBJ2-1, with TRBD1 matching 11 bases. Germline assignment: CDR1 MNHEY and CDR2 SVGAGI. The CDR3 runs 14 residues. Unmatched junction bases numbered 4, after V lost 6 bases and J lost 6 bases. The CDR3: CASSPDRGPNEQFF. The CDR3 DNA reads as TGTGCCAGCAGCCCGGACAGGGGGCCCAATGAGCAGTTCTTC.

The J gene is TRBJ1-1, the V gene TRBV5-4; maybe TRBD1 (5 bases). Trimming took off 4 bases at V and 1 base at J, with 14 bases between the two ends. There are 15 residues in the CDR3. Germline V gene data show CDR1 as SGHNT and CDR2 as YYREEE (reference sequence). The CDR3 coding sequence is TGTGCCAGCAGCCGTGGGGGGGTTTCGAACACTGAAGCTTTCTTT. It specifies CASSRGGVSNTEAFF.

The chain combines TRBV30 with TRBJ2-4, with no clear D. CDR1 is GTSNPN, CDR2 SVGIG, per germline (reference sequence). Trimming left V 4 bases short and J 0 bases short, with 10 bases between. The CDR3 totals 14 residues. CDR3 in amino acids: CAWTSEVAKNIQYF. The CDR3 DNA reads as TGTGCCTGGACCTCTGAGGTAGCCAAAAACATTCAGTACTTC.

The sample holds a few counts of this clone. The chain couples TRBV5-5 to TRBJ2-7, with 7 bases that match TRBD1. The CDR3 length is 14 residues. V lost 3 bases to trimming and J lost 2 bases; unmatched junction nucleotides: 5. Germline CDR1 is SGHKS and CDR2 is YYEKEE (reference sequence). CDR3 coding DNA: TGTGCCAGCAGCTCCGGGACAGATGCCTACGAGCAGTACTTC. This codes for CASSSGTDAYEQYF.

The chain has TRBV28 and TRBJ1-2, with D possibly TRBD1 on 5 matching bases. V dropped 4 bases and J dropped 5 bases, with 14 bases sitting between them. CDR1 is MDHEN and CDR2 is SYDVKM in the germline V gene. This CDR3 has 14 amino acids. For the CDR3, the DNA is TGTGCCAGCAGTTACAGGCAGCTTAAATATGGCTACACCTTC. Its translation is CASSYRQLKYGYTF.

J is TRBJ2-7 and V is TRBV30; D perhaps matches TRBD1 (5 bases). This CDR3 comprises 14 residues. The V end was cut by 1 base, the J end by 2 bases, with 12 bases between. Germline CDR1 GTSNPN, CDR2 SVGIG (reference sequence). This chain's CDR3 is CAWSEGGHTYEQYF. DNA of the CDR3: TGTGCCTGGAGTGAGGGCGGACATACCTACGAGCAGTACTTC.

The CDR3 reads CASSVKQGNTEAFF. For the CDR3, the DNA is TGTGCCAGCAGCGTAAAACAGGGTAACACTGAAGCTTTCTTT. J is TRBJ1-1 and V is TRBV9; TRBD1 is a possible D gene (6 bases). From germline, CDR1 is SGDLS and CDR2 YYNGEE. V lost 1 base to trimming and J lost 2 bases, with 9 bases between them. The CDR3 is 14 amino acids.